This is a list of T cell receptor beta chains from one sample in a study of T-cell memory formation after mild COVID-19. TCRdb re-analysed the 5' RACE reads in MiXCR, keeping a single row per CDR3 protein. The repertoire includes 350,000 or so distinct CDR3 sequences, roughly 13% of them detected once, and about 20% sits in the top ten. Source material: PBMCs or a T cell subset sorted from them (not recorded which). These TCRs come from a man aged 18 to 30 who had mild COVID-19 (a few samples of this study predate the infection). Cell type and time point are not known. The CDR3 runs from the conserved cysteine through the conserved F or W. Each record gives: CDR3 DNA, CDR3 protein, CDR3 length, J gene, clone size, D gene, V gene. D genes are given only for firm matches. Clone size is shown for a subset of rows, as once, few, many or a class of expanded clone.

CDR3nt: TGTGCCAGCAGCTTGTGGGGGGGAGGTGGCTACACCTTC
CDR3aa: CASSLWGGGGYTF
len: 13
j_gene: TRBJ1-2
abundance: few
d_gene: NA
v_gene: TRBV5-6

CDR3nt: TGTGCCAGCAGCTCAGGGGCTCCTAATGAAAAACTGTTTTTT
CDR3aa: CASSSGAPNEKLFF
len: 14
j_gene: TRBJ1-4
abundance: many
d_gene: NA
v_gene: TRBV7-6

CDR3nt: TGCAGTGCTGGAGGGACAGGCCCTACAGATACGCAGTATTTT
CDR3aa: CSAGGTGPTDTQYF
len: 14
j_gene: TRBJ2-3
abundance: few
d_gene: TRBD1
v_gene: TRBV20-1

CDR3nt: TGTGCCAGCAGCTTAGTACCAGCGGGGGCCTACCAAGAGACCCAGTACTTC
CDR3aa: CASSLVPAGAYQETQYF
len: 17
j_gene: TRBJ2-5
abundance: many
d_gene: TRBD2
v_gene: TRBV11-2

CDR3nt: TGTGCCAGCGTCCTGGGGGGGAACACTGAAGCTTTCTTT
CDR3aa: CASVLGGNTEAFF
len: 13
j_gene: TRBJ1-1
abundance: few
d_gene: NA
v_gene: TRBV6-2/TRBV6-3

CDR3nt: TGTGCCAGCAGTTACGACAGAGCTAACTATGGCTACACCTTC
CDR3aa: CASSYDRANYGYTF
len: 14
j_gene: TRBJ1-2
abundance: NA
d_gene: NA
v_gene: TRBV6-2/TRBV6-3

CDR3nt: TGTGCCAGTAGTATACGTGTATACTCCTACGAGCAGTACTTC
CDR3aa: CASSIRVYSYEQYF
len: 14
j_gene: TRBJ2-7
abundance: many
d_gene: NA
v_gene: TRBV19

CDR3nt: TGCGCCAGCAGTGAGACGGGGGACAAGGTCCATAATTCACCCCTCCACTTT
CDR3aa: CASSETGDKVHNSPLHF
len: 17
j_gene: TRBJ1-6
abundance: few
d_gene: NA
v_gene: TRBV10-2

CDR3nt: TGTGCCAGCAGCTCCCGACCTGGGGAGACCCAGTACTTC
CDR3aa: CASSSRPGETQYF
len: 13
j_gene: TRBJ2-5
abundance: NA
d_gene: NA
v_gene: TRBV7-3

CDR3nt: TGTGCCAGCAGCCCAGTACAAGGGTACGAGCAGTACTTC
CDR3aa: CASSPVQGYEQYF
len: 13
j_gene: TRBJ2-7
abundance: NA
d_gene: NA
v_gene: TRBV7-2

CDR3nt: TGCAGCGCCCCCCGAACAGTTTTGGCCGGCCGGAGCTATGGCTACACCTTC
CDR3aa: CSAPRTVLAGRSYGYTF
len: 17
j_gene: TRBJ1-2
abundance: few
d_gene: NA
v_gene: TRBV29-1

CDR3nt: TGTGCCTGGGGCACTGGACAATACTCCTACGAGCAGTACTTC
CDR3aa: CAWGTGQYSYEQYF
len: 14
j_gene: TRBJ2-7
abundance: few
d_gene: NA
v_gene: TRBV30

CDR3nt: TGTGCCAGCAGCCCAACGAGAACCTCGGATACGCAGTATTTT
CDR3aa: CASSPTRTSDTQYF
len: 14
j_gene: TRBJ2-3
abundance: few
d_gene: NA
v_gene: TRBV7-8

CDR3nt: TGTGCCAGCAGTTCAATAAAAATCAGGGTCGGAGTGAGCTATGGCTACACCTTC
CDR3aa: CASSSIKIRVGVSYGYTF
len: 18
j_gene: TRBJ1-2
abundance: NA
d_gene: NA
v_gene: TRBV7-9

CDR3nt: TGTGCCACCATCAGGGGTGAGTACAGTTCGAATCAGCCCCAGCATTTT
CDR3aa: CATIRGEYSSNQPQHF
len: 16
j_gene: TRBJ1-5
abundance: NA
d_gene: NA
v_gene: TRBV6-6

CDR3nt: TGTGCCAGCAGTCCCCAGACCGGGACACCTGAAAAACTGTTTTTT
CDR3aa: CASSPQTGTPEKLFF
len: 15
j_gene: TRBJ1-4
abundance: few
d_gene: NA
v_gene: TRBV6-5

CDR3nt: TGCGCCAGCAGCGGGAGGGGGAGGAGGGCTGAAGCTTTCTTT
CDR3aa: CASSGRGRRAEAFF
len: 14
j_gene: TRBJ1-1
abundance: few
d_gene: NA
v_gene: TRBV5-1

CDR3nt: TGTGCCAGCAGTTTGTTGGGAGGAGATACGCAGTATTTT
CDR3aa: CASSLLGGDTQYF
len: 13
j_gene: TRBJ2-3
abundance: few
d_gene: NA
v_gene: TRBV12-3/TRBV12-4

CDR3nt: TGCAGTGCTAGAGTCGATCCGAGGGAGGGGCGAGTGGCTTTCTTT
CDR3aa: CSARVDPREGRVAFF
len: 15
j_gene: TRBJ1-1
abundance: NA
d_gene: NA
v_gene: TRBV20-1

CDR3nt: TGCAGTGCCGAGACTAGCGGGGGGGCGGGAGATACGCAGTATTTT
CDR3aa: CSAETSGGAGDTQYF
len: 15
j_gene: TRBJ2-3
abundance: NA
d_gene: TRBD2
v_gene: TRBV20-1

CDR3nt: TGTGCCAGCAGCTTAGGAGGGTCACAGGGGAACACTGAAGCTTTCTTT
CDR3aa: CASSLGGSQGNTEAFF
len: 16
j_gene: TRBJ1-1
abundance: NA
d_gene: NA
v_gene: TRBV7-2

CDR3nt: TGTGCCAGCAGCCCGGGACTAGCGGGGGGGCCGAACACCGGGGAGCTGTTTTTT
CDR3aa: CASSPGLAGGPNTGELFF
len: 18
j_gene: TRBJ2-2
abundance: NA
d_gene: TRBD2
v_gene: TRBV3-1

CDR3nt: TGTGCCAGCAGCTTAACTCGTAGTGGCGGGGAGCTGTTTTTT
CDR3aa: CASSLTRSGGELFF
len: 14
j_gene: TRBJ2-2
abundance: few
d_gene: NA
v_gene: TRBV7-3

CDR3nt: TGCGCCAGCAGCATGACAGGGCTAAGGTCCTACGAGCAGTACTTC
CDR3aa: CASSMTGLRSYEQYF
len: 15
j_gene: TRBJ2-7
abundance: NA
d_gene: TRBD1
v_gene: TRBV5-1

CDR3nt: TGTTCCAGCAGCTTAGTTCACGCCCAGTACTTC
CDR3aa: CSSSLVHAQYF
len: 11
j_gene: TRBJ2-5
abundance: NA
d_gene: NA
v_gene: TRBV7-9

CDR3nt: TGTGCCAGCTCCCTTATGGGGACAGGGTCCAATGAGCAGTTCTTC
CDR3aa: CASSLMGTGSNEQFF
len: 15
j_gene: TRBJ2-1
abundance: NA
d_gene: TRBD1
v_gene: TRBV18

CDR3nt: TGTGCCACCGCTCCAGGCGGGGTAATTTACGAGCAGTACTTC
CDR3aa: CATAPGGVIYEQYF
len: 14
j_gene: TRBJ2-7
abundance: few
d_gene: NA
v_gene: TRBV27

CDR3nt: TGCAGCGTTGAAGTGGCCGGCTTGAACACTGAAGCTTTCTTT
CDR3aa: CSVEVAGLNTEAFF
len: 14
j_gene: TRBJ1-1
abundance: few
d_gene: NA
v_gene: TRBV29-1

CDR3nt: TGTGCCAGCAGCTTAACGCCGCGGGGGGGCCTTGGTGAGCAGTTCTTC
CDR3aa: CASSLTPRGGLGEQFF
len: 16
j_gene: TRBJ2-1
abundance: NA
d_gene: TRBD2
v_gene: TRBV7-3

CDR3nt: TGTGCCAGCAGCTTAGTCCCGGGACTGGGGGCGCATGAGCAGTTCTTC
CDR3aa: CASSLVPGLGAHEQFF
len: 16
j_gene: TRBJ2-1
abundance: NA
d_gene: NA
v_gene: TRBV7-2

CDR3nt: TGCAGTGCTAGAGATTTCGTTGGGACAGGCTTGTACCAAGAGACCCAGTACTTC
CDR3aa: CSARDFVGTGLYQETQYF
len: 18
j_gene: TRBJ2-5
abundance: NA
d_gene: TRBD1
v_gene: TRBV20-1

CDR3nt: TGCAGCGTCACGACAGGGATGTATGGCTACACCTTC
CDR3aa: CSVTTGMYGYTF
len: 12
j_gene: TRBJ1-2
abundance: NA
d_gene: TRBD1
v_gene: TRBV29-1

CDR3nt: TGTGCCAGCAAACCCCGGACAGGGGGTGTCGGGCAGCCCCAGCATTTT
CDR3aa: CASKPRTGGVGQPQHF
len: 16
j_gene: TRBJ1-5
abundance: NA
d_gene: TRBD1
v_gene: TRBV6-1

CDR3nt: TGTGCCAGCAGTTACTCGCCCGGGACAGGGAGTAAGGTGGACTTC
CDR3aa: CASSYSPGTGSKVDF
len: 15
j_gene: TRBJ1-2
abundance: NA
d_gene: TRBD1
v_gene: TRBV6-5

CDR3nt: TGTGCCAGCAGCCGAGTCCCCACCCCCATTTACAATGAGCAGTTCTTC
CDR3aa: CASSRVPTPIYNEQFF
len: 16
j_gene: TRBJ2-1
abundance: few
d_gene: NA
v_gene: TRBV7-8

CDR3nt: TGCGCCAGCAGCAGGAGACAGGGCACTGAAGCTTTCTTT
CDR3aa: CASSRRQGTEAFF
len: 13
j_gene: TRBJ1-1
abundance: many
d_gene: TRBD1
v_gene: TRBV5-1

CDR3nt: TGTGCCAGCAGTTACTCCGCTCAGGGAAACACCATATATTTT
CDR3aa: CASSYSAQGNTIYF
len: 14
j_gene: TRBJ1-3
abundance: few
d_gene: NA
v_gene: TRBV6-5

CDR3nt: TGTGCCACCCGACAGGGGTCGAGGAATTCACCCCTCCACTTT
CDR3aa: CATRQGSRNSPLHF
len: 14
j_gene: TRBJ1-6
abundance: few
d_gene: TRBD1
v_gene: TRBV19

CDR3nt: TGTGCCACCGGCCGGGAACTAGAGCACTATGGCTACACCTTC
CDR3aa: CATGRELEHYGYTF
len: 14
j_gene: TRBJ1-2
abundance: NA
d_gene: NA
v_gene: TRBV10-3

CDR3nt: TGTGCCAGCAGAAGTTTAGTATCTGGCAGAGCTAACTATGGCTACACCTTC
CDR3aa: CASRSLVSGRANYGYTF
len: 17
j_gene: TRBJ1-2
abundance: many
d_gene: NA
v_gene: TRBV12-3/TRBV12-4

CDR3nt: TGTGCCAGCAGTCAAAGGGGACTTAGCACAGATACGCAGTATTTT
CDR3aa: CASSQRGLSTDTQYF
len: 15
j_gene: TRBJ2-3
abundance: NA
d_gene: NA
v_gene: TRBV3-1

CDR3nt: TGTGCCATCAGCCTAGACAGTGGTGGGGCCAACGTCCTGACTTTC
CDR3aa: CAISLDSGGANVLTF
len: 15
j_gene: TRBJ2-6
abundance: NA
d_gene: NA
v_gene: TRBV10-3

CDR3nt: TGTGCCATCAGTGTCGGGGGAGGCTACACCTTC
CDR3aa: CAISVGGGYTF
len: 11
j_gene: TRBJ1-2
abundance: NA
d_gene: NA
v_gene: TRBV10-3

CDR3nt: TGTGCCAGCAGTGAAGGGGGGGACAGCCGCACAGATACGCAGTATTTT
CDR3aa: CASSEGGDSRTDTQYF
len: 16
j_gene: TRBJ2-3
abundance: NA
d_gene: NA
v_gene: TRBV2